These T cell receptor beta chains were read from a single sample in a study of T cell responses to AZD1222 COVID-19 vaccine. Only in-frame clones appear in the TCRdb table, and some are missing; sequencing was by immunoSEQ multiplex PCR. The sample gives 100,000 to 150,000 clones, 75% to 85% of which show up once; around a quarter is in the top ten. Sample: peripheral blood, taken 28 days after the second AZD1222 dose. These receptors were obtained from an adult who received the AZD1222 COVID-19 vaccine. Both conserved end residues are part of each CDR3. The D gene is left open where the match is weak. The listing skips clone size in some rows; elsewhere it reads once, few, many or a size class.

v_call	d_call	j_call	clone_size	cdr3_aa	cdr3_nt
TRBV5-1	-	TRBJ2-3	-	CASSLVLGSWTDTQYF	TGCGCCAGCAGCTTGGTGCTGGGGAGTTGGACAGATACGCAGTATTTT
TRBV7-2	TRBD1	TRBJ1-2	once	CASNRGYGYTF	TGTGCCAGCAACAGGGGCTACGGCTACACCTTC
TRBV7-9	-	TRBJ2-5	-	CASSFWGIQETQYF	TGTGCCAGCAGCTTTTGGGGAATTCAAGAGACCCAGTACTTC
TRBV2	TRBD1	TRBJ1-2	-	CASSESPHRGAGYTF	TGTGCCAGCAGTGAATCCCCGCACAGGGGAGCTGGCTACACCTTC
TRBV9	-	TRBJ1-6	-	CASSPTTDSPLHF	TGTGCCAGCAGCCCCACCACCGATTCACCCCTCCACTTT
TRBV5-1	-	TRBJ2-7	-	CASSFLGGQIYEQYF	TGCGCCAGCAGCTTCTTGGGGGGACAGATCTACGAGCAGTACTTC
TRBV7-9	-	TRBJ1-4	-	CASSSPRDFATNEKLFF	TGTGCCAGCAGCTCCCCCCGGGACTTTGCAACTAATGAAAAACTGTTTTTT
TRBV7-2	-	TRBJ1-3	-	CASGLGNTIYF	TGTGCCAGCGGGCTAGGAAACACCATATATTTT
TRBV7-6	-	TRBJ2-7	medium-sized	CASSSGPNYEQYF	TGTGCCAGCAGCTCGGGACCTAACTACGAGCAGTACTTC
TRBV28	TRBD1	TRBJ1-1	-	CASSPPDRAEAFF	TGTGCCAGCAGTCCTCCGGACAGGGCTGAAGCTTTCTTT